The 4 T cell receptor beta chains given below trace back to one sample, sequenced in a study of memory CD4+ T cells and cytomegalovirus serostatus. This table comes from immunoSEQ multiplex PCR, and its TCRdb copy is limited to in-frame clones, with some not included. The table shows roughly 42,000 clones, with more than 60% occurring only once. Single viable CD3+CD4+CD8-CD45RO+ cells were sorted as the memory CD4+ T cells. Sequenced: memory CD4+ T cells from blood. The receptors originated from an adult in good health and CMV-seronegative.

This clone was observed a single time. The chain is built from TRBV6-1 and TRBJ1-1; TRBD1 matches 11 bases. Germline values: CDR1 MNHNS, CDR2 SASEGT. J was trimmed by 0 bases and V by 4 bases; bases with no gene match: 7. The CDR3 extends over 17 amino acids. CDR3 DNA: TGTGCCAGCAGTGCTCTCAGGACAGGGGGCCTGAACACTGAAGCTTTCTTT. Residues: CASSALRTGGLNTEAFF.

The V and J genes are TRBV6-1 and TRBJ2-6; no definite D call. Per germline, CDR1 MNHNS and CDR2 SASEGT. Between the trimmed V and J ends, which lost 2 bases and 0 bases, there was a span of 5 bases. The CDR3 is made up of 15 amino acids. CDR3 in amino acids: CASSENNSGANVLTF. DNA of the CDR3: TGTGCCAGCAGTGAAAATAACTCTGGGGCCAACGTCCTGACTTTC.

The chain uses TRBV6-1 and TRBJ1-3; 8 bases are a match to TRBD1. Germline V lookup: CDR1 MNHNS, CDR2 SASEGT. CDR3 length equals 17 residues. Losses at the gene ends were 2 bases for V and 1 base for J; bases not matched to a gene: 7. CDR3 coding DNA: TGTGCCAGCAGTGAATTCACAGGGGGATTTTCTGGAAACACCATATATTTT. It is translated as CASSEFTGGFSGNTIYF.

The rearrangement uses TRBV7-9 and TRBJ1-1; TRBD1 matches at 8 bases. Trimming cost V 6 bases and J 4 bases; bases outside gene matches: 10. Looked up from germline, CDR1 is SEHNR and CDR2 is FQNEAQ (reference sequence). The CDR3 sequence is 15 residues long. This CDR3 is CASSLLGGQVTEAFF. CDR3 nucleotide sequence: TGTGCCAGCAGTTTGCTTGGGGGACAGGTCACTGAAGCTTTCTTT.